The rows below give T cell receptor beta chains drawn from one sample of a study of CD8 T cells in Susac syndrome. From the immunoSEQ multiplex PCR reads, TCRdb called clonotypes with MiXCR, one entry per CDR3 protein. The sample consists of 150,000 to 200,000 distinct CDR3 sequences, approximately 96% of them appearing once. The sequenced material came from CD4+ T cells from PBMCs. These receptors came from a human donor in good health. CDR3s include the opening cysteine and the closing phenylalanine or tryptophan. Each record gives: V gene, J gene, clone size, D gene, CDR3 DNA, CDR3 protein. A D gene is named only where the DNA matches it firmly. Clone size is stated in some rows and not others, as once, few, many or a class when expanded.

TRBV5-8	TRBJ2-5	.	.	TGTGCCAGCAGCTTGCCTAGACCCCAGTACTTC	CASSLPRPQYF
TRBV4-3	TRBJ2-2	.	.	TGCGCCAGCAGCCAAGAAATTATGCGTTACACGAACACCGGGGAGCTGTTTTTT	CASSQEIMRYTNTGELFF
TRBV20-1	TRBJ2-7	.	TRBD2	TGCAGTGCCCTAGGGGGTAGCGGGGGGTCGAGCTCCTACGAGCAGTACTTC	CSALGGSGGSSSYEQYF
TRBV10-3	TRBJ2-7	once	.	TGTGCCATCAGTCCGGACAGCTACGAGCAGTACTTC	CAISPDSYEQYF
TRBV20-1	TRBJ2-7	.	.	TGCAGTGCTAGGAAGAATACCCACTACGAGCAGTACTTC	CSARKNTHYEQYF
TRBV20-1	TRBJ2-2	.	TRBD2	TGCAGTGCTGCGCCGGGACTAGTTTACACCGGGGAGCTGTTTTTT	CSAAPGLVYTGELFF
TRBV29-1	TRBJ1-1	.	.	TGCAGCGTGAGATATATGGGGGGGGCTTTCTTT	CSVRYMGGAFF
TRBV4-1	TRBJ1-4	.	.	TGCGCCAGCAGCCAAACAGGGTCTCCTAATGAAAAACTGTTTTTT	CASSQTGSPNEKLFF
TRBV30	TRBJ1-2	.	.	TGTGCCTGGAGTGTGAGCCGCGGCTACACCTTC	CAWSVSRGYTF
TRBV5-4	TRBJ2-2	.	.	TGTGCCAGCAGCTTTGGGGGCTCCCGTGGCACCGGGGAGCTGTTTTTT	CASSFGGSRGTGELFF
TRBV12-3/TRBV12-4	TRBJ1-2	.	.	TGTGCCCTGACCGCGGGACGGCGGGGCTACACCTTC	CALTAGRRGYTF
TRBV5-1	TRBJ2-3	.	.	TGCGCCAGCAGCTTGACAGACCTTCGGGATACGCAGTATTTT	CASSLTDLRDTQYF
TRBV3-1	TRBJ1-5	.	.	TGTGCCAGCAGCCAGGGGGGAGGAGGACAGCCCCAGCATTTT	CASSQGGGGQPQHF
TRBV7-3	TRBJ2-1	.	TRBD2	TGTGCCAGCAGCAGGGATATAGCGGGGTACAATGAGCAGTTCTTC	CASSRDIAGYNEQFF
TRBV6-5	TRBJ1-2	once	.	TGTGCCACCAGGGGCGGAGCTGATGGCTACACCTTC	CATRGGADGYTF
TRBV20-1	TRBJ1-4	.	.	TGCAGTGCCCACGACAGTAATGAAAAACTGTTTTTT	CSAHDSNEKLFF
TRBV7-9	TRBJ2-7	.	.	TGTGCCAGCAGCTTAGCGATGTCATACGAGCAGTACTTC	CASSLAMSYEQYF
TRBV5-1	TRBJ1-5	.	.	TGCGCCAGCAGCTTGGCGGCGAATCAGCCCCAGCATTTT	CASSLAANQPQHF
TRBV15	TRBJ2-1	.	.	TGTGCCACCAGCAGAGTGACCGGGCGGACCCTTTACAATGAGCAGTTCTTC	CATSRVTGRTLYNEQFF
TRBV30	TRBJ2-5	.	.	TGTGCCTGGACACGACAAATCAATCAAGAGACCCAGTACTTC	CAWTRQINQETQYF
TRBV20-1	TRBJ2-7	once	.	TGCAGTGCTCCGGACCGGAGCTCCTACGAGCAGTACTTC	CSAPDRSSYEQYF
TRBV28	TRBJ1-5	.	.	TGTGCCAGCAGTTTAGGGGGGCCTAGCAATCAGCCCCAGCATTTT	CASSLGGPSNQPQHF
TRBV6-5	TRBJ2-3	.	TRBD2	TGTGCCAGCAGTTACTCGGGGAGCGGGGGCACAGATACGCAGTATTTT	CASSYSGSGGTDTQYF
TRBV7-9	TRBJ2-3	.	.	TGTGCCAGCAGCTTACAGCCAGATACGCAGTATTTT	CASSLQPDTQYF